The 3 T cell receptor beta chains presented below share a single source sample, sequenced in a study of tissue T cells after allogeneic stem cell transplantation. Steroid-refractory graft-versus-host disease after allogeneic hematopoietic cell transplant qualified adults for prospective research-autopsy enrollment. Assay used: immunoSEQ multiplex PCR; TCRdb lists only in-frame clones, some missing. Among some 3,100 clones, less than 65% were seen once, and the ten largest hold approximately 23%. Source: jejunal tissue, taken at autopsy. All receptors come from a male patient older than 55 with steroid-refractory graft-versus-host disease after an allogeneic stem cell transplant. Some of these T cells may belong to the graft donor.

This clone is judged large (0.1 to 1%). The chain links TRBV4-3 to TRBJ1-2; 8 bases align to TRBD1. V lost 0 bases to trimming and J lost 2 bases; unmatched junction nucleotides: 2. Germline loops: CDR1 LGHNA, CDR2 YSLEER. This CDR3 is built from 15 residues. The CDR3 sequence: CASSQDRQGNYGYTF. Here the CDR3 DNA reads TGCGCCAGCAGCCAAGATCGACAGGGGAACTATGGCTACACCTTC.

DNA of the CDR3: TGTGCCAGCTCACCACCGAAGGGACAGGTGGTTGAAGCTTTCTTT. It translates to CASSPPKGQVVEAFF. This chain joins TRBV18 and TRBJ1-1; 8 nucleotides line up with TRBD1. The V gene end was trimmed by 0 bases and the J gene end by 7 bases; junction bases not matched to a gene: 7. The CDR3 sequence is 15 residues long. Germline CDR1 reads KGHSH; CDR2 reads LQKENI.

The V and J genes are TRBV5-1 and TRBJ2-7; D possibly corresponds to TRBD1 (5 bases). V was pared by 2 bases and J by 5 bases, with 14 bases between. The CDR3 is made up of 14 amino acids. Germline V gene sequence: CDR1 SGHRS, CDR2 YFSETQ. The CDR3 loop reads CASSLRGGWDEQYF. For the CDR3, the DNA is TGCGCCAGCAGCTTAAGGGGCGGTTGGGACGAGCAGTACTTC.